The TCR beta chain described here comes from a study of T cells after yellow fever vaccination. As for the study in general: It was SMART-Seq v4 Ultra Low Input that prepared the fractions with low cell numbers.

5'RACE template switching produced TCR cDNA carrying a universal primer site and UMIs. TCRdb ran MiXCR on the 5' RACE reads and lists one entry per CDR3 protein. The sample consists of around 300,000 distinct CDR3 sequences, approximately 4.3% of them appearing once. The study, taken as a whole, reports: Post-booster repertoires again held most primary-vaccination clones (about 96% CD4, 75% to 90% CD8). The presence of abundant clonotypes contaminating from the bulk population was possible in FACS-sorted repertoires.

In this sample, this clonotype turned up a few times. Its antigen is currently unknown. Sequencing used PBMCs, obtained 15 days after the yellow fever booster vaccination. The origin of this receptor is a man aged 18-30 years who received the YFV17D yellow fever vaccine.

For the CDR3, the DNA is TGTGCCAGCAGTTTACGGAGTATCGGTTACGAGCAGTACTTC. It translates to CASSLRSIGYEQYF. This chain connects TRBV12-3 or TRBV12-4 to TRBJ2-7; D ambiguous. The length of the CDR3 is 14 residues. The V end lost 2 bases, the J end lost 4 bases, and 12 bases lay between the germline ends.